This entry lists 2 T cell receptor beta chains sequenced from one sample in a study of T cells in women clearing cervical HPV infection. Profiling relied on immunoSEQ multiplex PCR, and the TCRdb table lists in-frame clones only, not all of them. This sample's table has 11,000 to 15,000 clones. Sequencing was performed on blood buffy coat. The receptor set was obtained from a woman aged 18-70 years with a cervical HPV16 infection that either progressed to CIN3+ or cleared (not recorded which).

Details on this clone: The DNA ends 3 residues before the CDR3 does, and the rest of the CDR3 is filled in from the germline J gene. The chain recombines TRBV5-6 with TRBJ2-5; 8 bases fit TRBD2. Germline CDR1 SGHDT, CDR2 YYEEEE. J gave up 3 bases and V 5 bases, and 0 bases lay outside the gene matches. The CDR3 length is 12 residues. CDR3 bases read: TGTGCCAGCAGGCGGGGGGAAGAGACC. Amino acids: CASRRGEET. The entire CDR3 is CASRRGEETQYF.

The CDR3 protein is CASSYGSVSYNEQFF. CDR3 DNA (partial): TGTGCCAGCAGTTATGGTTCGGTTTCCTACAATGAG. The chain uses TRBV27 and TRBJ2-1; D ambiguous. The read halts 3 residues ahead of the CDR3 end, with the missing end drawn from the germline J gene. The germline V and J ends were trimmed by 4 bases and 1 base, with 11 bases remaining between them. In germline, CDR1 is MNHEY, CDR2 SMNVEV (reference sequence). This CDR3 is 15 amino acids long.